Below, 10 T cell receptor beta chains from the same sample are listed, as sequenced in a study of spatial heterogeneity in lung cancer. Time point denoted: sample taken at primary tumor resection. Whole RNA from tumor, nontumor lung or frozen PBMC was sequenced unsorted. TCRdb redid the calling of the 5' RACE reads with MiXCR, one entry per CDR3 protein. Among around 92,000 distinct CDR3 sequences, less than 15% were seen once, and the ten largest hold roughly two fifths. Here the sequenced sample was PBMCs, taken at surgery. Receptors were obtained from a male donor with early-stage non-small cell lung cancer.

In regard to this clonotype: One junction end does not reproduce the germline sequence, and a read error may be involved. The chain is built from TRBV7-9 and TRBJ2-5; D gene ambiguous. Per germline, CDR1 SEHNR and CDR2 FQNEAQ (reference sequence). This CDR3 contains 12 residues. The CDR3 DNA follows: TGTGCCAACAGCTTCCTACTAGAGACCCAGTACTTC. This encodes CANSFLLETQYF.

Only a few counts were recorded for this clonotype. This sequence joins TRBV29-1 and TRBJ2-5; D tentatively reads TRBD1 or TRBD2 (5 bases each). Deletions cut 5 bases from V and 2 bases from J, with 15 bases between. The germline V gene has CDR1 SQVTM and CDR2 ANQGSEA. The CDR3 runs 14 residues. The CDR3 is CSVSLGTAQETQYF. Here the CDR3 DNA reads TGCAGCGTTTCCCTGGGGACGGCTCAAGAGACCCAGTACTTC. Supplemented by reference TRBV29-1 and TRBJ2-5, the full variable domain reads SAVISQKPSRDICQRGTSLTIQCQVDSQVTMMFWYRQQPGQSLTLIATANQGSEATYESGFVIDKFPISRPNLTFSTLTVSNMSPEDSSIYLCSVSLGTAQETQYFGPGTRLLVL.

Note on this clonotype: The junction does not match germline at one end; this may be a read error. This rearrangement joins TRBV19 to TRBJ2-1, with 12 bases lining up with TRBD2. Germline CDR1 reads LNHDA; CDR2 reads SQIVND (reference sequence). This CDR3 contains 15 residues. CDR3 coding DNA: TGTGCCAGTAGTCCTAGCGGGAGGGGGTACAATGAGCTGTTCTTC. Amino acid sequence: CASSPSGRGYNELFF.

This clonotype was counted at least ten times. The chain couples TRBV29-1 to TRBJ2-7, with TRBD1 matching over 9 bases. CDR3 size: 13 residues. After removal of 4 bases from V and 4 bases from J, the junction contained 5 bases not matched to a gene. Germline values: CDR1 SQVTM, CDR2 ANQGSEA. This CDR3 is CSVAETGGYEQYF. Here the CDR3 DNA reads TGCAGCGTTGCGGAGACAGGGGGTTACGAGCAGTACTTC.

This clonotype was observed many times. The V call is TRBV7-2, the J call TRBJ2-7; D is unresolved. Germline V gene data show CDR1 as SGHTA and CDR2 as FQGNSA. The V and J ends lost 2 bases and 1 base respectively, with 6 bases between them. The CDR3 sequence is 13 residues long. Here the CDR3 DNA reads TGTGCCAGCAGCTTAAGCCAGTCCTACGAGCAGTACTTC. As protein: CASSLSQSYEQYF. Looking up the rest from reference TRBV7-2 and TRBJ2-7 gives the full variable domain: GAGVSQSPSNKVTEKGKDVELRCDPISGHTALYWYRQSLGQGLEFLIYFQGNSAPDKSGLPSDRFSAERTGGSVSTLTIQRTQQEDSAVYLCASSLSQSYEQYFGPGTRLTVT.

This clonotype was detected only a few times. CDR3 residues: CASSPYRRDTEAFF. In nucleotides, the CDR3 is TGTGCCAGCAGCCCTTACCGTCGGGACACTGAAGCTTTCTTT. This sequence joins TRBV3-1 and TRBJ1-1; unclear D gene. Germline V CDR1 and CDR2: LGHDT, YNNKEL (reference sequence). This CDR3 has 14 residues. V was clipped by 4 bases and J by 3 bases, with 12 bases between them.

The V and J genes are TRBV10-3 and TRBJ2-3, with D possibly being TRBD1 or TRBD2 (6 bases each). V was clipped by 8 bases and J by 2 bases, with 20 bases between them. The CDR3 spans 16 residues. From germline, CDR1 is ENHRY and CDR2 SYGVKD. The CDR3 region is CAIGGTGALHTDTQYF. The CDR3 DNA reads TGTGCCATCGGTGGGACGGGGGCCTTACACACAGATACGCAGTATTTT.

This clonotype was seen more than once but under ten times. CDR3 residues: CASRPSGRSYEQYF. For the CDR3, the DNA is TGTGCCAGCAGGCCCAGCGGGAGGTCCTACGAGCAGTACTTC. The chain joins TRBV28 to TRBJ2-7; 9 bases are a match to TRBD2. The CDR3 runs to 14 residues. The V gene's germline CDR1 is MDHEN and CDR2 SYDVKM. V lost 6 bases to trimming and J lost 1 base; unmatched junction nucleotides: 4.

The rearrangement links TRBV7-2 to TRBJ2-5, with TRBD2 as a possible D gene (6 bases). CDR3 length: 15 residues. The germline V gene encodes CDR1 SGHTA and CDR2 FQGNSA. Deletions cut 4 bases from V and 5 bases from J, with 17 bases between. CDR3 DNA: TGTGCCAGCAGCTCGAATACCCTGGGGAGGGAGACCCAGTACTTC. Amino acid sequence: CASSSNTLGRETQYF.

This clonotype has just a few counts. This chain uses TRBV7-9 with TRBJ2-5; D perhaps matches TRBD1 (6 bases). In germline, CDR1 is SEHNR, CDR2 FQNEAQ (reference sequence). There are 14 residues in the CDR3. V lost 1 base and J lost 3, with 9 bases in between. In nucleotides, the CDR3 is TGTGCCAGCAGCTTAGGACCAGGGGAAGAGACCCAGTACTTC. This encodes CASSLGPGEETQYF. Full variable domain (remainder filled in from reference TRBV7-9 and TRBJ2-5): DTGVSQNPRHKITKRGQNVTFRCDPISEHNRLYWYRQTLGQGPEFLTYFQNEAQLEKSRLLSDRFSAERPKGSFSTLEIQRTEQGDSAMYLCASSLGPGEETQYFGPGTRLLVL.